The clone carrying this T cell receptor (beta chain) occurred a few times. The antigen remains unidentified. The data derive from a study of human T cells and chemical hapten exposure. The study, taken as a whole, reports: Significantly more large CDR3 similarity clusters arose among expanded TCRs than among controls.

Time point reported: patch test 2, 6 weeks after DPC sensitization. As to treatment: therapeutic diphenylcyclopropenone sensitization with weekly scalp DPC. This CDR3 region has 16 residues. Trimming removed 5 bases from V and 0 bases from J; junction bases left unmatched: 9. Germline CDR1 and CDR2: SEHNR and FQNEAQ (reference sequence). MiXCR was run by TCRdb on the RACE reads, yielding one entry per CDR3 protein. The sample carries about 110,000 distinct CDR3 sequences, roughly a tenth recorded once. This receptor was obtained from a woman aged 35 to 49 with alopecia areata. Some clones in this sample may be carry-over from other donors' samples. The source material was whole blood, sampled in connection with sensitization to the hapten diphenylcyclopropenone (DPC). This rearrangement joins TRBV7-9 to TRBJ2-7; 8 bases are shared with TRBD2. The CDR3 spells CASSQTGGTSSYEQYF. The CDR3 DNA is TGTGCCAGCAGCCAAACCGGCGGGACTAGCTCCTACGAGCAGTACTTC. The entire variable domain, with the rest obtained from reference TRBV7-9 and TRBJ2-7, is as follows: DTGVSQNPRHKITKRGQNVTFRCDPISEHNRLYWYRQTLGQGPEFLTYFQNEAQLEKSRLLSDRFSAERPKGSFSTLEIQRTEQGDSAMYLCASSQTGGTSSYEQYFGPGTRLTVT.